Below, 28 T cell receptor beta chains from the same sample are listed, as sequenced in a study of shared clonotypes between healthy human individuals. Method: immunoSEQ multiplex PCR; TCRdb's copy keeps in-frame clones and lacks some. The table lists roughly 2 million clones, roughly 94% of them singletons. The sequencing sample was made of naive CD4+ T cells sorted from blood. Described subset: CD45RA+ positively selected. Source of these receptors: a young man in good health.

The J gene is TRBJ2-5, the V gene TRBV18; weak D call: TRBD2 (6 bases). The CDR3 is 15 residues long. V lost 3 bases and J 2 bases, leaving 13 bases between the germline ends. Germline V CDR1 and CDR2: KGHSH, LQKENI. CDR3 in amino acids: CASSPAGTLQETQYF. The CDR3 nucleotides read TGTGCCAGCTCACCGGCCGGGACTTTGCAAGAGACCCAGTACTTC.

On this clone: Additional DNA sequences in this sample encode the identical CDR3. The genes are TRBV18 and TRBJ1-1; maybe TRBD1 (5 bases). Germline CDR1 and CDR2: KGHSH and LQKENI. V was shortened by 3 bases and J by 3 bases, with 11 bases between the two germline ends. The CDR3 has 14 amino acids. CDR3 nucleotides: TGTGCCAGCTCACCCCTCGGGGCGGACACTGAAGCTTTCTTT. Amino acid sequence: CASSPLGADTEAFF.

The chain carries TRBV10-2 and TRBJ1-5; possibly TRBD1 for D (6 bases). The V gene's germline CDR1 is WSHSY and CDR2 SAAADI. The CDR3 is 13 residues long. Trimming shortened V by 10 bases and J by 0 bases, and 10 bases separated the two germline ends. CDR3 nucleotides: TGCGCCACGCAGGGGAATAGCAATCAGCCCCAGCATTTT. This gives the protein CATQGNSNQPQHF.

J is TRBJ2-5 and V is TRBV6-1; a possible D gene is TRBD2 (6 bases). Between the trimmed V and J ends, which lost 2 bases and 1 base, there was a span of 8 bases. This CDR3 spans 14 amino acids. Germline CDR1 is MNHNS and CDR2 is SASEGT. DNA of the CDR3: TGTGCCAGCAGTGAAAGGAGGGCCCAAGAGACCCAGTACTTC. It is translated as CASSERRAQETQYF.

The V call is TRBV28, the J call TRBJ2-7, with D uncertain. Looked up from germline, CDR1 is MDHEN and CDR2 is SYDVKM. Trimming stripped 3 bases from V and 0 bases from J, with 9 bases between. The CDR3 runs to 14 residues. Here the CDR3 DNA reads TGTGCCAGCAGTTTTACCGATGGCTCCTACGAGCAGTACTTC. Translated, it gives CASSFTDGSYEQYF.

The chain recombines TRBV5-1 with TRBJ2-1, with a possible D match to TRBD1 (7 bases). This CDR3 spans 16 amino acids. The ends were cut back, 1 base at V and 0 bases at J, with 11 bases in the middle. CDR1 is SGHRS and CDR2 is YFSETQ in the germline V gene. CDR3: CASSLWGDSSYNEQFF. In nucleotides, the CDR3 is TGCGCCAGCAGCTTGTGGGGGGACAGCTCCTACAATGAGCAGTTCTTC.

This chain joins TRBV19 and TRBJ1-5; possible D gene TRBD1, 6 bases. CDR3 length equals 17 residues. Germline-derived CDR1 and CDR2 are LNHDA and SQIVND (reference sequence). With 11 bases removed from V and 2 bases from J, the gap between germline ends came to 25 bases. The CDR3 spells CASIEAPRGTGNQPQHF. The CDR3 DNA sequence: TGTGCCTCCATAGAGGCCCCCAGGGGCACGGGCAATCAGCCCCAGCATTTT.

This sequence joins TRBV28 and TRBJ2-2, with D maybe TRBD2 (6 bases). The CDR3 has 14 amino acids. Per the germline V gene, CDR1 is MDHEN and CDR2 is SYDVKM. Trimming cost V 3 bases and J 4 bases, with 9 bases left between them. The CDR3 sequence is CASSFGTLTGELFF. Written as DNA, the CDR3 is TGTGCCAGCAGTTTTGGGACTCTCACCGGGGAGCTGTTTTTT.

The chain joins TRBV4-1 to TRBJ1-2, with 7 bases lining up with TRBD1. This CDR3 has 15 residues. V shed 0 bases, J shed 8 bases, and the junction held 9 bases outside the gene matches. Looked up from germline, CDR1 is MGHRA and CDR2 is YSYEKL. CDR3 DNA: TGCGCCAGCAGCCAAGAAGGACAGGTCGTGGGCGGCTACACCTTC. This translates into CASSQEGQVVGGYTF.

This chain joins TRBV4-1 and TRBJ1-6, with no clear D. The ends were cut back, 0 bases at V and 4 bases at J, with 10 bases in the middle. There are 16 residues in the CDR3. Germline CDR1 is MGHRA and CDR2 is YSYEKL. The CDR3: CASSQDFRSYNSPLHF. The CDR3 nucleotides are TGCGCCAGCAGCCAAGATTTCAGGAGTTATAATTCACCCCTCCACTTT.

This chain uses TRBV6-6 with TRBJ2-3; possibly TRBD1 or TRBD2 for D (6 bases each). Germline assignment: CDR1 MNHNY and CDR2 SVGAGI (reference sequence). V lost 5 bases and J 6 bases, leaving 12 bases between the germline ends. The CDR3 runs to 13 residues. Here the CDR3 reads CASSILGGDTQYF. CDR3 bases: TGTGCCAGCAGTATCCTGGGGGGCGATACGCAGTATTTT.

The rearrangement joins TRBV7-2 to TRBJ2-1; D is ambiguous. Between the trimmed V and J ends, which lost 1 base and 6 bases, there was a span of 13 bases. Germline CDR1 and CDR2: SGHTA and FQGNSA. The CDR3 is 15 amino acids. The chain's CDR3 is CASSLGGLAFNEQFF. CDR3 sequence (DNA): TGTGCCAGCAGCTTAGGGGGTCTGGCTTTCAATGAGCAGTTCTTC.

The chain employs TRBV6-5 and TRBJ2-7; 8 bases match TRBD1. Germline V lookup: CDR1 MNHEY, CDR2 SVGAGI. This CDR3 is built from 15 residues. V gave up 7 bases and J gave up 0 bases; unmatched junction bases: 8. The CDR3 region has the DNA TGTGCCAGCATAGGGAGACAGGGGCCCTCCTACGAGCAGTACTTC. Its protein product is CASIGRQGPSYEQYF.

The chain employs TRBV18 and TRBJ1-3; D is possibly TRBD1 (6 bases). This CDR3 is 17 amino acids long. Germline values: CDR1 KGHSH, CDR2 LQKENI. V shed 0 bases and J shed 0 bases, with 12 bases lying between them. The CDR3 nucleotides read TGTGCCAGCTCACCACCCCTGGGGGCGCCCTCTGGAAACACCATATATTTT. This sequence encodes CASSPPLGAPSGNTIYF.

The rearrangement uses TRBV7-6 and TRBJ2-1; the D call may be TRBD1 or TRBD2 (6 bases each). This CDR3 comprises 15 residues. CDR1 SGHVS and CDR2 FNYEAQ come from the germline V gene. Trimming pared 4 bases from V and 0 bases from J, leaving 10 bases between. CDR3 region: CASSSWGASYNEQFF. The CDR3 nucleotides are TGTGCCAGCAGCTCCTGGGGGGCCTCCTACAATGAGCAGTTCTTC.

The sample holds one count of this clone. The chain uses TRBV5-6 and TRBJ1-2; maybe TRBD1 (5 bases). The CDR3 runs 12 residues. With 6 bases removed from V and 3 bases from J, the gap between germline ends came to 9 bases. CDR1 and CDR2 from the germline V gene are SGHDT and YYEEEE. The CDR3 sequence: CASNLQDYGYTF. CDR3 nucleotides: TGTGCCAGCAATCTACAGGACTATGGCTACACCTTC.

This clone was found once. V is TRBV5-4 and J is TRBJ2-7; no definite D call. CDR3 length: 14 amino acids. Germline V CDR1 and CDR2: SGHNT, YYREEE (reference sequence). V was trimmed by 1 base and J by 2 bases, leaving 10 bases between them. DNA of the CDR3: TGTGCCAGCAGCTTGCTGGACCGGACCTACGAGCAGTACTTC. Translating gives CASSLLDRTYEQYF.

The chain recombines TRBV4-1 with TRBJ2-3; 8 bases fit TRBD2. CDR1 MGHRA and CDR2 YSYEKL come from the germline V gene. CDR3 size: 16 residues. V lost 1 base to trimming and J lost 7 bases; unmatched junction nucleotides: 10. The CDR3 DNA reads as TGCGCCAGCAGCCAAGGGGCCAGCGGGGGTGCGTATACGCAGTATTTT. It codes for CASSQGASGGAYTQYF.

The CDR3 DNA follows: TGTGCCAGCAGCTCAAACCACGGGGATGGCTACACCTTC. Translated, it gives CASSSNHGDGYTF. The gene calls are TRBV11-1 and TRBJ1-2; D remains ambiguous. V dropped 4 bases and J dropped 6 bases, with 12 bases sitting between them. The CDR3 is made up of 13 amino acids. CDR1 and CDR2 from the germline V gene are SGHAT and FQDESV (reference sequence).

The rearrangement links TRBV5-1 to TRBJ1-6; TRBD1 might be the D (5 bases). Germline V lookup: CDR1 SGHRS, CDR2 YFSETQ. CDR3 length: 15 amino acids. The V end was cut by 4 bases, the J end by 9 bases, with 17 bases between. The CDR3 DNA sequence: TGCGCCAGCAGCGCGGGGGGTACTGAAGCTTCACCCCTCCACTTT. Amino acid sequence: CASSAGGTEASPLHF.

This chain joins TRBV5-1 and TRBJ2-7, with 7 nucleotides matching TRBD2. The junction had 4 bases not matched to a gene; V was cut back by 0 bases and J by 1 base. There are 15 residues in the CDR3. CDR1 is SGHRS, CDR2 YFSETQ, per germline. The CDR3 DNA is TGCGCCAGCAGCTTGGGGACTAGTCGTTCCTACGAGCAGTACTTC. Translating it yields CASSLGTSRSYEQYF.

J is TRBJ1-3 and V is TRBV9; D gene unclear. V was trimmed by 0 bases and J by 4 bases, leaving 11 bases between them. The CDR3 sequence is 15 residues long. Germline CDR1 SGDLS, CDR2 YYNGEE. CDR3 residues: CASSVDVLSGNTIYF. The CDR3 nucleotides read TGTGCCAGCAGCGTAGACGTTTTGTCGGGAAACACCATATATTTT.

J is TRBJ1-1 and V is TRBV2, with a tentative D call TRBD1 (5 bases). Germline CDR1 and CDR2: SNHLY and FYNNEI. CDR3 length equals 14 residues. V gave up 3 bases and J gave up 3 bases, with 11 bases separating them. Written as DNA, the CDR3 is TGTGCCAGCAGTGATCGTCGGGACTACACTGAAGCTTTCTTT. It is translated as CASSDRRDYTEAFF.

Comments on this clone: The same CDR3 arises from other DNA sequences in this sample as well. The gene calls are TRBV10-3 and TRBJ2-1; D remains unclear. The CDR3 extends over 12 amino acids. Germline assignment: CDR1 ENHRY and CDR2 SYGVKD. V lost 9 bases and J lost 4, with 10 bases in between. This CDR3 reads CAISDSYNEQFF. The CDR3 DNA is TGTGCCATTTCAGACTCTTACAATGAGCAGTTCTTC.

Here the CDR3 DNA reads TGTGCCAGCAGCTCCCAGGGGGGGGTAGTCAATGAGCAGTTCTTC. Its protein product is CASSSQGGVVNEQFF. V usage is TRBV11-2 and J usage is TRBJ2-1; D may correspond to TRBD1 or TRBD2 (7 bases each). Germline V gene data show CDR1 as SGHAT and CDR2 as FQNNGV. The V end lost 4 bases, the J end lost 6 bases, and 16 bases lay between the germline ends. The CDR3 contains 15 residues. The variable domain in full, completed from reference TRBV11-2 and TRBJ2-1, reads EAGVAQSPRYKIIEKRQSVAFWCNPISGHATLYWYQQILGQGPKLLIQFQNNGVVDDSQLPKDRFSAERLKGVDSTLKIQPAKLEDSAVYLCASSSQGGVVNEQFFGPGTRLTVL.

The V and J genes are TRBV5-1 and TRBJ2-2; D not certain. CDR3 length: 16 residues. Germline V gives CDR1 SGHRS, CDR2 YFSETQ. V was clipped by 3 bases and J by 0 bases, with 12 bases between them. CDR3 coding DNA: TGCGCCAGCAGCTGGTCCGGAACCACGAACACCGGGGAGCTGTTTTTT. Translating gives CASSWSGTTNTGELFF.

CDR3 residues: CASSPPKVLGYTF. DNA for the CDR3: TGTGCCAGCTCACCACCTAAGGTCCTTGGCTACACCTTC. The gene calls are TRBV18 and TRBJ1-2; D is ambiguous. V lost 0 bases and J lost 7, with 9 bases in between. The CDR3 extends over 13 amino acids. CDR1 is KGHSH, CDR2 LQKENI, per germline.

The genes are TRBV4-3 and TRBJ2-1; perhaps TRBD2 as D (6 bases). With 4 bases removed from V and 4 bases from J, the gap between germline ends came to 17 bases. The V gene's germline CDR1 is LGHNA and CDR2 YSLEER. There are 16 residues in the CDR3. The DNA for the CDR3 is TGCGCCAGCAGCCCCGCACGGGAGAGTCTATACAATGAGCAGTTCTTC. Residues: CASSPARESLYNEQFF.